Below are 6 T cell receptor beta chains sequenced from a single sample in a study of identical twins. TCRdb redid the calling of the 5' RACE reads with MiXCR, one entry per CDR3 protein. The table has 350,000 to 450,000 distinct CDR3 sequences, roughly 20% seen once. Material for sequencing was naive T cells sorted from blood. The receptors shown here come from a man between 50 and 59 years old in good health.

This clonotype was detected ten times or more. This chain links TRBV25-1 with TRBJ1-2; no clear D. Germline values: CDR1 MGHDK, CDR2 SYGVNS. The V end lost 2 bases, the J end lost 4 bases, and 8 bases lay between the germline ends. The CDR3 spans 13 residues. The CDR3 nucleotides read TGTGCCAGCAGTGAAGGGCAGCTCTATGGCTACACCTTC. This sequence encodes CASSEGQLYGYTF.

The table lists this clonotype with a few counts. CDR3 protein: CASSLYEGGHYEQYF. CDR3 nucleotides: TGTGCCAGCAGCTTATATGAGGGAGGGCACTACGAGCAGTACTTC. This sequence joins TRBV7-3 and TRBJ2-7; TRBD2 agrees at 7 bases. CDR1 is SGHTA, CDR2 FQGTGA, per germline. This CDR3 spans 15 amino acids. Unmatched junction bases numbered 7, after V lost 2 bases and J lost 3 bases.

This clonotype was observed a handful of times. The CDR3 sequence: CASSFTGESNQPQHF. The CDR3 coding sequence is TGCGCCAGCAGCTTCACAGGGGAGAGCAATCAGCCCCAGCATTTT. The chain has TRBV5-1 and TRBJ1-5, with TRBD1 matching 7 bases. Looked up from germline, CDR1 is SGHRS and CDR2 is YFSETQ. This CDR3 contains 15 residues. Losses at the gene ends were 2 bases for V and 1 base for J; bases not matched to a gene: 3.

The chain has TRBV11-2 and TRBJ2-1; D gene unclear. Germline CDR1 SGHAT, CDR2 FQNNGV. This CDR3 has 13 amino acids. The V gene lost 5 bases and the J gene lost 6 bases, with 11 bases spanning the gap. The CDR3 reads CASSQGPFNEQFF. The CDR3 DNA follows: TGTGCCAGCAGCCAAGGGCCCTTCAATGAGCAGTTCTTC.

The CDR3 DNA follows: TGTGCCAGCAGACTCGTCGCGAACACTGAAGCTTTCTTT. This gives the protein CASRLVANTEAFF. The rearrangement uses TRBV6-5 and TRBJ1-1; D gene uncertain. V shed 6 bases and J shed 1 base, with 9 bases lying between them. Germline CDR1 and CDR2: MNHEY and SVGAGI. CDR3 length: 13 residues.

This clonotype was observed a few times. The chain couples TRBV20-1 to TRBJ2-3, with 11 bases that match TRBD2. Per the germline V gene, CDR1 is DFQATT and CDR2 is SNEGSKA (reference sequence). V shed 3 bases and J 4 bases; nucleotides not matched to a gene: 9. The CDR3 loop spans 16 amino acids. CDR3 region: CSASLLLAGVSDTQYF. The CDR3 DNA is TGCAGTGCTAGTTTGTTACTAGCGGGAGTGTCAGATACGCAGTATTTT.